Listed here are 26 T cell receptor beta chains from one sample, sequenced in a study of cytomegalovirus exposure and HLA in healthy donors. PCR was performed using 60 Vbeta and 13 Jbeta primers. Produced via immunoSEQ multiplex PCR; TCRdb's table is partial and in-frame only. The data hold over 150,000 clones, with 65% to 70% observed a single time. Specimen: PBMCs. Receptors were obtained from a young woman in good health and CMV-seropositive.

V and J are TRBV10-1 and TRBJ2-1; 7 nucleotides match TRBD2. The length of the CDR3 is 15 residues. Germline V CDR1 and CDR2: WNHNN, SYGVQD (reference sequence). V lost 0 bases, J lost 8 bases, and 7 bases stayed unmatched. The CDR3 sequence: CASSESVAGVDEQFF. CDR3 bases: TGCGCCAGCAGTGAGTCGGTGGCGGGAGTTGATGAGCAGTTCTTC.

The chain employs TRBV7-3 and TRBJ2-5, with TRBD2 matching over 10 bases. Germline V lookup: CDR1 SGHTA, CDR2 FQGTGA. Losses at the gene ends were 1 base for V and 11 bases for J; bases not matched to a gene: 10. The CDR3 is 15 residues long. CDR3 loop: CASSLSLAGAGEQYF. The DNA for the CDR3 is TGTGCCAGCAGCTTAAGTCTAGCGGGAGCGGGTGAGCAGTACTTC.

The chain is built from TRBV28 and TRBJ2-7; 8 nucleotides align to TRBD2. Germline V lookup: CDR1 MDHEN, CDR2 SYDVKM. Trimming removed 6 bases from V and 3 bases from J; junction bases left unmatched: 7. The CDR3 spans 14 residues. The CDR3 reads CASSAGGAHYEQYF. The CDR3 DNA reads TGTGCCAGCAGCGCCGGGGGGGCACACTACGAGCAGTACTTC.

The chain has TRBV20-1 and TRBJ1-2; D is perhaps TRBD1 (6 bases). Germline CDR1 DFQATT, CDR2 SNEGSKA (reference sequence). The CDR3 runs to 11 residues. The CDR3 sequence: CRPGQSYGYTF. The CDR3 coding sequence is TGCAGGCCCGGACAGTCCTATGGCTACACCTTC.

The chain carries TRBV18 and TRBJ2-1; TRBD1 matches 12 bases. The J segment lost 10 bases and the V segment lost 3 bases, leaving 10 bases of the junction unmatched. The CDR3 consists of 16 residues. The germline V gene encodes CDR1 KGHSH and CDR2 LQKENI. CDR3 amino acids: CASSPGGTGGVREQFF. The CDR3 bases are TGTGCCAGCTCACCGGGGGGGACAGGGGGCGTGAGGGAGCAGTTCTTC.

The chain joins TRBV5-1 to TRBJ2-7; D is possibly TRBD2 (6 bases). Germline V gene sequence: CDR1 SGHRS, CDR2 YFSETQ. This CDR3 region has 11 residues. V was cut by 2 bases and J by 12 bases, with 12 bases left in between. CDR3 DNA sequence: TGCGCCAGCAGCTTTGGGGGACTCACGTACTTC. Protein sequence: CASSFGGLTYF.

This chain uses TRBV15 with TRBJ2-7; the D is unclear. CDR3 length equals 16 residues. V lost 0 bases and J 0 bases, leaving 12 bases between the germline ends. Germline CDR1 and CDR2: LNHNV and YYDKDF (reference sequence). The CDR3 nucleotides read TGTGCCACCAGCAGAGAGGCCCGCCTTCTCTCCTACGAGCAGTACTTC. Residues: CATSREARLLSYEQYF.

The V call is TRBV6-5, the J call TRBJ1-1, with D perhaps TRBD1 (5 bases). Trimming removed 5 bases from V and 7 bases from J, with 14 bases in between. This CDR3 comprises 13 residues. Germline loops: CDR1 MNHEY, CDR2 SVGAGI. The CDR3 protein is CASSAGRTYEAFF. Here the CDR3 DNA reads TGTGCCAGCAGTGCGGGACGGACCTATGAAGCTTTCTTT.

V and J are TRBV4-1 and TRBJ2-7; no reliable D call. Germline assignment: CDR1 MGHRA and CDR2 YSYEKL. Trimming removed 0 bases from V and 2 bases from J, with 26 bases in between. The CDR3 is 20 residues long. The CDR3 DNA follows: TGCGCCAGCAGCCAAGAAGTTTTCAGTGACGGCCTACAGCTCACCTACGAGCAGTACTTC. Protein: CASSQEVFSDGLQLTYEQYF.

This clone was found a few times. The rearrangement joins TRBV7-2 to TRBJ2-4, with D maybe TRBD2 (6 bases). This CDR3 is built from 14 residues. The V gene's germline CDR1 is SGHTA and CDR2 FQGNSA. Trimming removed 5 bases at V and 9 bases at J, with 17 bases between. In nucleotides, the CDR3 is TGTGCCAGCAGCGCGGGTGTATCCGGGGGCATTCAGTACTTC. This encodes CASSAGVSGGIQYF.

This chain uses TRBV30 with TRBJ2-5, with 7 bases lining up with TRBD2. J was trimmed by 7 bases and V by 2 bases; bases with no gene match: 10. The CDR3 contains 14 residues. Germline V gene sequence: CDR1 GTSNPN, CDR2 SVGIG (reference sequence). CDR3 sequence reads: CAWSPLAALGTQYF. Written as DNA, the CDR3 is TGTGCCTGGAGTCCCCTAGCGGCCCTGGGGACCCAGTACTTC.

The chain employs TRBV30 and TRBJ2-1; possibly TRBD2 for D (6 bases). Germline V CDR1 and CDR2: GTSNPN, SVGIG (reference sequence). V was trimmed by 4 bases and J by 4 bases, leaving 14 bases between them. This CDR3 is 14 amino acids long. In DNA form, the CDR3 reads TGTGCCTGGATTCTTGCGGGGTATTACAATGAGCAGTTCTTC. It is translated as CAWILAGYYNEQFF.

In its sample, this clone was seen a few times. CDR3 residues: CASSLEVTGMNTEAFF. The CDR3 DNA reads TGTGCCAGCAGCTTGGAGGTAACAGGCATGAACACTGAAGCTTTCTTT. The rearrangement links TRBV5-6 to TRBJ1-1, with TRBD1 as a possible D gene (5 bases). Germline CDR1 SGHDT, CDR2 YYEEEE. V was pared by 0 bases and J by 0 bases, with 12 bases between. CDR3 size: 16 residues.

This clone was observed a handful of times. The chain has TRBV5-1 and TRBJ2-3, with D perhaps TRBD1 (8 bases). This CDR3 is 15 amino acids long. V lost 0 bases, J lost 5 bases, and 13 bases lay in between. Germline CDR1 is SGHRS and CDR2 is YFSETQ. CDR3 DNA: TGCGCCAGCAGCTTGGGGACAGGGAGGGGAGATACGCAGTATTTT. It is translated as CASSLGTGRGDTQYF. Filled out from reference TRBV5-1 and TRBJ2-3, the complete variable domain reads KAGVTQTPRYLIKTRGQQVTLSCSPISGHRSVSWYQQTPGQGLQFLFEYFSETQRNKGNFPGRFSGRQFSNSRSEMNVSTLELGDSALYLCASSLGTGRGDTQYFGPGTRLTVL.

CDR3 sequence reads: CASSLGRGYSNQPQHF. CDR3 DNA: TGTGCCAGCAGCTTAGGCCGGGGGTATAGCAATCAGCCCCAGCATTTT. This sequence joins TRBV7-2 and TRBJ1-5; possibly TRBD1 for D (5 bases). Germline CDR1 and CDR2: SGHTA and FQGNSA. This CDR3 is built from 16 residues. V dropped 1 base and J dropped 0 bases, with 10 bases sitting between them.

This chain connects TRBV29-1 to TRBJ2-1; a possible D gene is TRBD2 (6 bases). CDR3 length: 15 residues. Germline V lookup: CDR1 SQVTM, CDR2 ANQGSEA. V was pared by 7 bases and J by 5 bases, with 21 bases between. The CDR3 nucleotides are TGCAGCGATAATGGGGGGATGGTCGGGGACAATGAGCAGTTCTTC. Protein: CSDNGGMVGDNEQFF.

V and J are TRBV18 and TRBJ1-4; 7 bases are a match to TRBD1. J was trimmed by 5 bases and V by 3 bases; bases with no gene match: 3. Germline V gene lookup returns CDR1 KGHSH and CDR2 LQKENI. The length of the CDR3 is 14 residues. CDR3 nucleotides: TGTGCCAGCTCACCGACAGGGCCAAATGAAAAACTGTTTTTT. Translation gives CASSPTGPNEKLFF.

This clone occurred a few times. The rearrangement links TRBV6-1 to TRBJ1-1; 9 bases fit TRBD1. The CDR3 contains 14 residues. CDR1 is MNHNS, CDR2 SASEGT, per germline. With 5 bases clipped from V and 7 bases from J, the junction kept 8 bases outside the gene matches. CDR3 loop: CASSLMGQGGEAFF. The CDR3 DNA is TGTGCCAGCAGTTTAATGGGACAGGGCGGTGAAGCTTTCTTT.

In regard to this clone: This sample includes further DNA sequences coding for the same CDR3. The chain links TRBV7-9 to TRBJ2-1; D perhaps matches TRBD1 (7 bases). Germline loops: CDR1 SEHNR, CDR2 FQNEAQ (reference sequence). CDR3 length equals 12 residues. Trimming removed 5 bases at V and 9 bases at J, with 11 bases between. In nucleotides, the CDR3 is TGTGCCAGCAGCCCCAGGGGGGTTGAGCAGTTCTTC. Residues: CASSPRGVEQFF.

The count of this clone is one. The chain joins TRBV28 to TRBJ1-1, with D perhaps matching TRBD1 (5 bases). V shed 5 bases and J shed 1 base, with 8 bases lying between them. CDR1 and CDR2 from the germline V gene are MDHEN and SYDVKM. The CDR3 has 13 amino acids. In nucleotides, the CDR3 is TGTGCCAGCAGTAACACAGGGAACACTGAAGCTTTCTTT. It is translated as CASSNTGNTEAFF.

Only one count was recorded for this clone. The chain carries TRBV9 and TRBJ2-7; possibly TRBD1 for D (5 bases). The CDR3 runs 15 residues. Germline loops: CDR1 SGDLS, CDR2 YYNGEE. Trimming cost V 0 bases and J 2 bases, with 12 bases left between them. CDR3 coding DNA: TGTGCCAGCAGCGTAGGGGCAGGGTCGGCCTACGAGCAGTACTTC. Translating gives CASSVGAGSAYEQYF.

The V gene is TRBV2, the J gene TRBJ2-7, with D tentatively TRBD1 (5 bases). Germline CDR1 and CDR2: SNHLY and FYNNEI. CDR3 length: 14 amino acids. Deletions cut 7 bases from V and 1 base from J, with 14 bases between. The DNA for the CDR3 is TGTGCCAGCACCCTGGATCAGGGATCCTACGAGCAGTACTTC. Translated: CASTLDQGSYEQYF.

The CDR3 loop reads CASSEGIYEQYF. The CDR3 region has the DNA TGTGCCAGCAGTGAGGGCATCTACGAGCAGTACTTC. The rearrangement joins TRBV2 to TRBJ2-5; D is ambiguous. The DNA end favors TRBJ2-7, so the J call may be wrong. The CDR3 runs 12 residues. The V gene's germline CDR1 is SNHLY and CDR2 FYNNEI.

The chain has TRBV18 and TRBJ2-7; TRBD1 matches 8 bases. V shed 3 bases and J 6 bases; nucleotides not matched to a gene: 4. Germline CDR1 reads KGHSH; CDR2 reads LQKENI. The CDR3 runs to 13 residues. The CDR3 protein is CASSPSTGVEQYF. DNA for the CDR3: TGTGCCAGCTCACCGTCGACAGGGGTCGAGCAGTACTTC.

This chain links TRBV30 with TRBJ2-5; D uncertain. The better agreement between TRBJ2-7 and the DNA end casts doubt on the J call. The CDR3 is made up of 12 amino acids. Germline values: CDR1 GTSNPN, CDR2 SVGIG (reference sequence). The CDR3 loop is CAWSRFSYEQYF. The CDR3 region has the DNA TGTGCCTGGAGTCGATTCTCCTACGAGCAGTACTTC.

The chain combines TRBV7-2 with TRBJ1-1; D perhaps matches TRBD1 (6 bases). The CDR3 covers 14 residues. V lost 8 bases to trimming and J lost 2 bases, with 15 bases between them. Germline assignment: CDR1 SGHTA and CDR2 FQGNSA. The CDR3 sequence: CASRPDSANTEAFF. The CDR3, as DNA: TGTGCCAGCCGACCGGACAGCGCAAACACTGAAGCTTTCTTT.